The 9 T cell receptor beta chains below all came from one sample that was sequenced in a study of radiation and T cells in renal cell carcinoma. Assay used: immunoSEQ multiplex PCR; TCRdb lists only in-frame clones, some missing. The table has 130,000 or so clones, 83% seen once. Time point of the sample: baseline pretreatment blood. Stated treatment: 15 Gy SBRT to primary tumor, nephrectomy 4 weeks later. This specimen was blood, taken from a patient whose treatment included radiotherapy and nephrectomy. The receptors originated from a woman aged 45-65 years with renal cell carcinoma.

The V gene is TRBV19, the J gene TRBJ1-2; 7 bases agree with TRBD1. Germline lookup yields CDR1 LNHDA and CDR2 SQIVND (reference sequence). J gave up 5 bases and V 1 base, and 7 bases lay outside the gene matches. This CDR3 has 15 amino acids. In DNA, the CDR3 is TGTGCCAGTAGTATAGCGAGAGGGGGCGTATATGGCTACACCTTC. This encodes CASSIARGGVYGYTF.

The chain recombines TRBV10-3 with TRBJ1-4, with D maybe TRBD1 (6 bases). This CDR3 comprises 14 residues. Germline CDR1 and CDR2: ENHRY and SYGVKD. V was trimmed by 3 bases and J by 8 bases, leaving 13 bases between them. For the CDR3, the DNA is TGTGCCATCAGTGAATTTCTTGGGGGCGAAAAACTGTTTTTT. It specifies CAISEFLGGEKLFF.

This CDR3 is CASSLDTTGVYEQYF. The CDR3 DNA sequence: TGCGCCAGCAGCTTGGATACTACAGGGGTATACGAGCAGTACTTC. The rearrangement links TRBV5-1 to TRBJ2-5; 7 bases align to TRBD1. The DNA end is more similar to TRBJ2-7, so the J call may be wrong. The CDR3 spans 15 residues. Germline values: CDR1 SGHRS, CDR2 YFSETQ.

The CDR3 sequence: CSARSGLVQYF. In DNA, the CDR3 is TGCAGTGCTAGATCGGGACTTGTTCAGTACTTC. The chain combines TRBV20-1 with TRBJ2-4; tentatively, D is TRBD2 (6 bases). Per germline, CDR1 DFQATT and CDR2 SNEGSKA (reference sequence). V lost 2 bases and J 11 bases, leaving 10 bases between the germline ends. The CDR3 extends over 11 amino acids.

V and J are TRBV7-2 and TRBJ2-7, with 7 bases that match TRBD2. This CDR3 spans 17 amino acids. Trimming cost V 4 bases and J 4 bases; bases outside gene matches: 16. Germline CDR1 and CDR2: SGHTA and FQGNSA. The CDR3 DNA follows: TGTGCCAGCAGCTCCTCGACACTTGGCGGGAGTAGTTACGAGCAGTACTTC. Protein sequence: CASSSSTLGGSSYEQYF.

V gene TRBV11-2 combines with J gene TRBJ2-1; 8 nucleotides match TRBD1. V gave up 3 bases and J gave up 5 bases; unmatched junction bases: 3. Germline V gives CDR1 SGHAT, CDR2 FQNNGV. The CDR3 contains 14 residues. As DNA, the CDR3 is TGTGCCAGCAGCTTGGACAGGGACCACAATGAGCAGTTCTTC. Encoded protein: CASSLDRDHNEQFF.

CDR3 sequence: CASSLPGRHTIYF. DNA for the CDR3: TGTGCCAGTTCCCTCCCGGGTCGACACACCATATATTTT. The V gene is TRBV19, the J gene TRBJ1-3; unclear D gene. V dropped 8 bases and J dropped 8 bases, with 16 bases sitting between them. Germline V lookup: CDR1 LNHDA, CDR2 SQIVND (reference sequence). The CDR3 is 13 amino acids.

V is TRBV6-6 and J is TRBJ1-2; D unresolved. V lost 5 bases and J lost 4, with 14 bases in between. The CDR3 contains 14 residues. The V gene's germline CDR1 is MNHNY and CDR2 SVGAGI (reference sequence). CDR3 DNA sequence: TGTGCCAGCAGTCTACCCGGGATGATCTATGGCTACACCTTC. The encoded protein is CASSLPGMIYGYTF.

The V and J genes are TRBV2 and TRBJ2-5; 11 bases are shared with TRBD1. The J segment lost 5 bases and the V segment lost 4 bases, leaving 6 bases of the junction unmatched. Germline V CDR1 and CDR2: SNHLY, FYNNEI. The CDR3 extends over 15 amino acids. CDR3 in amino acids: CASSVPDRGQETQYF. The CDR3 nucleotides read TGTGCCAGCAGTGTCCCGGACAGGGGGCAGGAGACCCAGTACTTC.